This T cell receptor beta chain appears in the sequencing data of a study of blood T cell repertoires in COVID-19. The CDR3 has 14 residues. V lost 4 bases and J 1 base, leaving 13 bases between the germline ends. Germline V lookup: CDR1 GTSNPN, CDR2 SVGIG (reference sequence). Authors' analysis steps: Amplification with reference gene primers provided the estimates of nucleated cell counts. Sequenced by immunoSEQ multiplex PCR; TCRdb stores in-frame clones only, minus some. Clone size and V and J calls were adopted from that table, with D and trimming inferred from the DNA. The repertoire consists of about 110,000 clones, with more than 70% occurring once and the leading ten covering around 4.4%.

This clonotype originated in a human donor in a cohort sampled during active COVID-19. Sequencing was done on a sample of peripheral blood. The chain joins TRBV30 to TRBJ2-5, with D possibly TRBD2 on 5 matching bases. The CDR3 protein is CAWTSFGGQETQYF. The CDR3 DNA sequence: TGTGCCTGGACCTCCTTCGGAGGCCAAGAGACCCAGTACTTC.